Shown below are 17 T cell receptor delta chains from a single sample sequenced in a study of DNA immune sequencing with unique molecular identifiers. Genomic DNA underwent 32-plex PCR targeting all 8 TRDV and 4 TRDJ genes. A 12-nucleotide UMI was added during 2 to 3 barcoding PCR cycles before adapter PCR. TCRdb re-called clones from the multiplex PCR reads using CATT. The data hold 4,500 to 6,000 delta-chain clones, with approximately 12% observed a single time. The sequenced material came from gamma-delta T cells enriched from blood buffy coat, or unenriched PBMCs (not recorded which). The receptor set was obtained from a human donor in good health.

The gene calls are TRDV2 and TRDJ1; TRDD3 aligns across 12 bases. Looked up from germline, CDR1 is GEAIGNYY and CDR2 is EKD. The trim removed 1 base at V and 2 bases at J, leaving 13 bases unmatched. The CDR3 loop spans 19 amino acids. The CDR3 bases are TGTGCCTGTGACACGGTTACTGGGGGATACATTGCGGGTACCGATAAACTCATCTTT. It codes for CACDTVTGGYIAGTDKLIF.

This clone was seen just once. This DNA translates differently at residue 12 from the TCRdb protein, which is that of a much larger clone; a read error is likely, and the protein shown is the DNA's own translation. This chain links TRDV2 with TRDJ3, with TRDD3 matching over 7 bases. The J gene is not listed in TCRdb, so it was assigned here from a DNA match to germline. The CDR3 runs to 18 residues. Germline V gives CDR1 GEAIGNYY, CDR2 EKD. CDR3 sequence: CACDTLLGSSWNTRQMFF. The CDR3 DNA reads as TGTGCCTGTGACACTCTACTGGGGAGCTCCTGGAACACCCGACAGATGTTTTTC.

This clone was found a few times. The TCRdb protein, from a much larger clone, departs from this DNA's translation at residue 5, likely by read error; the protein shown derives from the DNA. V is TRDV2 and J is TRDJ1; 11 bases fit TRDD3. This CDR3 contains 15 residues. The trim removed 5 bases at V and 4 bases at J, leaving 8 bases unmatched. Germline CDR1 reads GEAIGNYY; CDR2 reads EKD. The CDR3 protein is CACARLGDRDDKLIF. In DNA, the CDR3 is TGTGCCTGTGCCCGACTGGGGGATAGGGACGATAAACTCATCTTT.

The sample holds many counts of this clone. CDR3 loop: CAASAIPRWALGDTDKLIF. CDR3 DNA sequence: TGTGCAGCAAGCGCAATACCCCGGTGGGCGCTGGGGGATACCGATAAACTCATCTTT. V gene TRAV29/DV5 combines with J gene TRDJ1, with TRDD3 matching 9 bases. The J gene, left out of TCRdb, was set here by checking the DNA against germline. This CDR3 contains 19 residues. With V trimmed by 0 bases and J by 2 bases, 17 bases remained unmatched. CDR1 is NSMFDY and CDR2 is ISSIKDK in the germline V gene.

This clone was found a few times. The protein TCRdb lists belongs to a much larger clone and differs from this DNA's translation at residue 7, which points to a read error; the protein shown is made from the DNA. The chain employs TRDV2 and TRDJ1, with TRDD3 matching 9 bases. CDR1 is GEAIGNYY, CDR2 EKD, per germline. The CDR3 loop spans 18 amino acids. V dropped 0 bases and J dropped 0; count of bases not matched to a gene: 10. The CDR3 nucleotides are TGTGCCTGTGACACCGTACCTTCTGGGGGATCTTACACCGATAAACTCATCTTT. Encoded protein: CACDTVPSGGSYTDKLIF.

The chain uses TRAV29/DV5 and TRDJ1; 8 nucleotides match TRDD3. Here the J gene came from matching the DNA to germline, since TCRdb omits it. Germline V gene sequence: CDR1 NSMFDY, CDR2 ISSIKDK. Trimming took 0 bases from V and 0 from J; bases not matched to a gene: 25. This CDR3 contains 22 residues. CDR3 sequence: CAASATPVLGALSCLYTDKLIF. The CDR3 coding sequence is TGTGCAGCAAGCGCGACCCCAGTACTGGGGGCTCTATCCTGCCTGTACACCGATAAACTCATCTTT.

The CDR3 region is CALGVEWNLPTPLGERKLIF. The CDR3 DNA is TGTGCTCTTGGGGTTGAATGGAACCTTCCTACTCCACTGGGGGAAAGGAAACTCATCTTT. This chain joins TRDV1 and TRDJ1, with D possibly being TRDD2 or TRDD3 (9 bases each). TCRdb lists no J gene, so it was determined here by aligning the DNA to germline. Trimming took 4 bases from V and 8 from J, leaving 35 bases between them. Germline V CDR1 and CDR2: TSWWSYY, QGS. The CDR3 runs to 20 residues.

This clone has ten or more counts. This chain joins TRAV29/DV5 and TRDJ1; 7 positions agree with TRDD3. TCRdb leaves out the J gene; it was filled in here by matching the DNA to germline. Germline trimming cut 2 bases from V and 0 bases from J; bases unmatched to any gene: 28. Germline CDR1 is NSMFDY and CDR2 is ISSIKDK. This CDR3 spans 22 amino acids. The CDR3 sequence is CAARGKATGFPVGDAYTDKLIF. The CDR3, as DNA: TGTGCAGCAAGGGGAAAGGCTACGGGTTTTCCTGTGGGGGACGCATACACCGATAAACTCATCTTT.

In this sample, this clone turned up many times. This chain uses TRDV2 with TRDJ1; TRDD3 might be the D (6 bases). Germline CDR1 GEAIGNYY, CDR2 EKD. V was shortened by 4 bases and J by 3 bases, with 26 bases between the two germline ends. This CDR3 has 18 amino acids. CDR3 nucleotide sequence: TGTGCCTGTGAGACCTTGGGGGTACCTGATAAAACGTCCGATAAACTCATCTTT. Its protein is CACETLGVPDKTSDKLIF.

In its sample, this clone was seen a few times. The mismatch at residue 4 between this DNA's translation and the TCRdb protein of a much larger clone likely reflects a read error; the protein shown is translated from the DNA. The V and J genes are TRDV2 and TRDJ1, with TRDD3 matching 13 bases. V trimming: 4 bases; J trimming: 8 bases; junction bases outside the gene matches: 21. Germline V lookup: CDR1 GEAIGNYY, CDR2 EKD. The CDR3 length is 19 residues. CDR3 sequence: CACDIGLNWGIRAGWKLIF. The CDR3 bases are TGTGCCTGTGATATAGGCCTAAACTGGGGGATACGGGCCGGGTGGAAACTCATCTTT.

On this clone: TCRdb assigns this DNA the protein of a much larger clone, which departs from its translation at residue 8; this likely reflects a read error, and the protein shown comes from translating the DNA. The chain is built from TRDV2 and TRDJ1; the D is unclear. CDR1 and CDR2 from the germline V gene are GEAIGNYY and EKD. The V and J ends lost 4 bases and 0 bases respectively, with 11 bases between them. The CDR3 totals 14 residues. CDR3 nucleotides: TGTGCCTGTGATTCGGTAGAGTACACCGATAAACTCATCTTT. It translates to CACDSVEYTDKLIF.

The sample holds many counts of this clone. The chain couples TRAV38-2/DV8 to TRDJ1, with 9 bases lining up with TRDD2. Germline V gene sequence: CDR1 TSESDYY, CDR2 QEAYKQQN. This CDR3 comprises 20 residues. J gave up 0 bases and V 3 bases, and 18 bases lay outside the gene matches. CDR3 sequence reads: CAYRTFLRRGDSVYTDKLIF. Here the CDR3 DNA reads TGTGCTTATAGGACCTTCCTACGTCGGGGGGATTCTGTGTACACCGATAAACTCATCTTT.

This clone has only a few counts. The protein TCRdb gives is from a much larger clone and does not agree with this DNA's translation at residue 15, likely a read error; the protein shown here comes from the DNA. This chain connects TRDV2 to TRDJ1, with 9 bases aligning to TRDD3. The CDR3 has 19 amino acids. Germline assignment: CDR1 GEAIGNYY and CDR2 EKD. The CDR3 DNA reads TGTGCCTGTGACACCTTGTCTTTACTGGGGGAAGAGTACACCAATAAACTCATCTTT. Amino acids: CACDTLSLLGEEYTNKLIF.

The chain is built from TRDV1 and TRDJ1; maybe TRDD2 (5 bases). CDR1 and CDR2 from the germline V gene are TSWWSYY and QGS. V lost 4 bases and J lost 2, with 23 bases in between. The CDR3 loop spans 18 amino acids. CDR3 nucleotides: TGTGCTCTTGGGGGGGTCCCGGCCTTCGCAGTGCAAACCGATAAACTCATCTTT. It yields the protein CALGGVPAFAVQTDKLIF.

A note on this clone: The TCRdb record carries a much larger clone's protein, which differs from this DNA's translation at residue 15; a read error is the likely cause, and the protein listed here is the DNA translation. The chain combines TRDV2 with TRDJ1, with TRDD3 identical over 11 bases. This CDR3 region has 17 residues. The germline V gene has CDR1 GEAIGNYY and CDR2 EKD. The CDR3 coding sequence is TGTGCCTGTGACACCGTTGGGGGATACGCTGGGACCGATAAATTCATCTTT. Protein: CACDTVGGYAGTDKFIF.

Of note for this clone: TCRdb's listed protein matches a much larger clone and diverges from this DNA's translation at residue 11, likely through a read error; the protein shown comes from the DNA. This chain joins TRDV2 and TRDJ1; D gene unclear. Per the germline V gene, CDR1 is GEAIGNYY and CDR2 is EKD. V was cut by 3 bases and J by 3 bases, with 19 bases left in between. This CDR3 region has 16 residues. The CDR3 region is CACDPSDRKYSDKLIF. In DNA, the CDR3 is TGTGCCTGTGACCCGTCCGATCGGAAGTACTCCGATAAACTCATCTTT.

Details on this clone: The translation of this DNA and the TCRdb protein of a much larger clone differ at residue 14, probably owing to a read error; the protein shown here is translated from the DNA. This chain uses TRDV2 with TRDJ1; 8 bases map to TRDD3. The germline V gene encodes CDR1 GEAIGNYY and CDR2 EKD. The length of the CDR3 is 16 residues. The CDR3 nucleotides are TGTGCCTGTGATCCCTTACTGGGGGTCGACACCGATAAACACATCTTT. Translation gives CACDPLLGVDTDKHIF.